The rows below give T cell receptor beta chains drawn from one sample of a study of PD-L1 blockade in urothelial cancer. The repertoire was sequenced with immunoSEQ multiplex PCR; TCRdb's copy has only in-frame clones and lacks some. Among approximately 47,000 clones, 75% to 85% were seen once, and the ten largest hold roughly 1.8%. The material was PBMCs, obtained around atezolizumab (anti-PD-L1) treatment. These receptors all come from a man aged 50-59 years with urothelial cancer. Each CDR3 is given without its conserved first and last residue.

v_gene: TRBV28
j_gene: TRBJ2-5
CDR3aa: ASSFSSSGQETQY

v_gene: TRBV29-1
j_gene: TRBJ1-4
CDR3aa: SVETGGSGEKLF

v_gene: TRBV9
j_gene: TRBJ1-2
CDR3aa: ASSASGGGAYGYT

v_gene: TRBV7-3
j_gene: TRBJ1-1
CDR3aa: ASSADRRNTEAF

v_gene: TRBV29-1
j_gene: TRBJ1-1
CDR3aa: SVEERENTEAF

v_gene: TRBV29-1
j_gene: TRBJ2-5
CDR3aa: SVEDRTTESGYQETQY

v_gene: TRBV4-1
j_gene: TRBJ1-2
CDR3aa: ASSHGAVYGYT

v_gene: TRBV6-1
j_gene: TRBJ1-6
CDR3aa: ASSGSSGGVGSPLH

v_gene: TRBV6-5
j_gene: TRBJ2-5
CDR3aa: ASSRTSGPQETQY

v_gene: TRBV6-1
j_gene: TRBJ1-1
CDR3aa: ASSRREQGGTEAF

v_gene: TRBV6-6
j_gene: TRBJ2-1
CDR3aa: ASSPLASGNEQF

v_gene: TRBV6-1
j_gene: TRBJ2-5
CDR3aa: ASSIDRGQETQY

v_gene: TRBV19
j_gene: TRBJ1-3
CDR3aa: ASSIRWAQASGNTIY

v_gene: TRBV9
j_gene: TRBJ1-5
CDR3aa: ASSAGDSQYQPQH

v_gene: TRBV18
j_gene: TRBJ1-1
CDR3aa: ASSPIGNTEAF

v_gene: TRBV2
j_gene: TRBJ1-5
CDR3aa: ASSEAGRAQPQH

v_gene: TRBV6-6
j_gene: TRBJ1-2
CDR3aa: ASNPGLANYGYT

v_gene: TRBV9
j_gene: TRBJ1-1
CDR3aa: ASSVQTGSTEAF

v_gene: TRBV7-2
j_gene: TRBJ2-1
CDR3aa: ASSLVYRDNEQF

v_gene: TRBV7-2
j_gene: TRBJ1-3
CDR3aa: ASSFARNSGNTIY

v_gene: TRBV13
j_gene: TRBJ1-3
CDR3aa: ASSPTGLFSGNTIY

v_gene: TRBV7-9
j_gene: TRBJ1-2
CDR3aa: ASSLGENGYT

v_gene: TRBV6-5
j_gene: TRBJ2-5
CDR3aa: ASSSGVGGTQY

v_gene: TRBV6-1
j_gene: TRBJ1-1
CDR3aa: ASTWAGTGKTEAF

v_gene: TRBV15
j_gene: TRBJ1-1
CDR3aa: ATSRDQGAVTEAF

v_gene: TRBV28
j_gene: TRBJ1-5
CDR3aa: ASSLQGPLNQPQH

v_gene: TRBV28
j_gene: TRBJ1-1
CDR3aa: ASSAPTGRNTEAF

v_gene: TRBV5-1
j_gene: TRBJ1-5
CDR3aa: ASSPSQGEQPQH

v_gene: TRBV7-9
j_gene: TRBJ1-3
CDR3aa: ASSRTGTGNTIY

v_gene: TRBV6-1
j_gene: TRBJ1-6
CDR3aa: ASVRGDRGVSPLH